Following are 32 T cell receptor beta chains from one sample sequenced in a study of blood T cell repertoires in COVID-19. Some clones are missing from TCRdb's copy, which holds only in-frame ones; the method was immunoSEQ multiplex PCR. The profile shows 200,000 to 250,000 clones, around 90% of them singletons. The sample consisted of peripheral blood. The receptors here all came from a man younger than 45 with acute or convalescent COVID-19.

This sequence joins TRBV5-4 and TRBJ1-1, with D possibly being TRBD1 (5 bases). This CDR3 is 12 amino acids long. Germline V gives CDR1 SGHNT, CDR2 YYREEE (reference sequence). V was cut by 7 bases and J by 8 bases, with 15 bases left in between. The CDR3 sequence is CASGITGKEAFF. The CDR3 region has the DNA TGTGCCAGCGGTATAACAGGTAAAGAAGCTTTCTTT.

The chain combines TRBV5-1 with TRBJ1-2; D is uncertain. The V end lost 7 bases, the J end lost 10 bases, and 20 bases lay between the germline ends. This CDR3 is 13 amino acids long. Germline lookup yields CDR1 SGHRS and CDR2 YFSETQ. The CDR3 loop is CASHYSVNGNYTF. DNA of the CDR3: TGCGCCAGCCATTACTCTGTCAACGGGAACTACACCTTC.

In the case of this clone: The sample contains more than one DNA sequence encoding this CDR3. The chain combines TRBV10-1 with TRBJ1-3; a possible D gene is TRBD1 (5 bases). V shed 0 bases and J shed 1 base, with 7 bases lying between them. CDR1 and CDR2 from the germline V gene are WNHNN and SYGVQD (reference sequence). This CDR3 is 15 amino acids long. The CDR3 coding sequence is TGCGCCAGCAGTGAGTCCGGGGGATCTGGAAACACCATATATTTT. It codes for CASSESGGSGNTIYF.

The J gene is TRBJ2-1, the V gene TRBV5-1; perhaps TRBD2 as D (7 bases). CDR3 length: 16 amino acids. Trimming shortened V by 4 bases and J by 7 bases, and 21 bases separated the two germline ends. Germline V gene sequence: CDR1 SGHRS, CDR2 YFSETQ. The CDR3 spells CASSTPRGSGSNEQFF. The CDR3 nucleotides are TGCGCCAGCAGCACTCCCAGGGGTAGCGGGTCGAATGAGCAGTTCTTC.

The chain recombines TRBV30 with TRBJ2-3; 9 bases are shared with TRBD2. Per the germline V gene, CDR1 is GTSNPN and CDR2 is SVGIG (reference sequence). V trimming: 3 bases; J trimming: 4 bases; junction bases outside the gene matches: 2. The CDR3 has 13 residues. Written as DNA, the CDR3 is TGTGCCTGGAGGGGACTAGCACCAGATACGCAGTATTTT. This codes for CAWRGLAPDTQYF.

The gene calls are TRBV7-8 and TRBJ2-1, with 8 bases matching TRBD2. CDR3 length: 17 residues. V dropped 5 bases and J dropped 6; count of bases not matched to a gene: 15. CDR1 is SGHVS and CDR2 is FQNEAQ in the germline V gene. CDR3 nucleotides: TGTGCCAGCAGCCAACATACTACCGGGACTAGACCCAATGAGCAGTTCTTC. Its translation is CASSQHTTGTRPNEQFF.

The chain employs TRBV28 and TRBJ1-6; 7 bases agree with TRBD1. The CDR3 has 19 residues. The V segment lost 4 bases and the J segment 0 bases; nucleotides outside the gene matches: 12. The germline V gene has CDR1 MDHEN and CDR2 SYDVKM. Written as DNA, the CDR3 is TGTGCCAGCAGTTCGGGACAGAGTAGACTTAGCTCCTATAATTCACCCCTCCACTTT. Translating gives CASSSGQSRLSSYNSPLHF.

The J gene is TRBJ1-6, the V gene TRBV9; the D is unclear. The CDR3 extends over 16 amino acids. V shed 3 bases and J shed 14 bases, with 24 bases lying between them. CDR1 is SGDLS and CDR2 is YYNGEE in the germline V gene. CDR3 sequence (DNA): TGTGCCAGCAGCGCCCCCGAGGTAGGCCGATCCGTCACCCTCCACTTT. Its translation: CASSAPEVGRSVTLHF.

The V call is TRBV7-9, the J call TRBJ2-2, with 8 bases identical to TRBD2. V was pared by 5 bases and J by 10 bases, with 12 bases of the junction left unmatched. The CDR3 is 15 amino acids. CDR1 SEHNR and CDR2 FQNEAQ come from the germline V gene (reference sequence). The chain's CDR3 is CASSLGGANRVELFF. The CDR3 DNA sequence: TGTGCCAGCAGCCTCGGGGGGGCTAATCGCGTGGAGCTGTTTTTT.

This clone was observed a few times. CDR3 bases: TGTGCCTGGAGTGGGCGCGGGGCCCCGAACTATGGCTACACCTTC. It encodes CAWSGRGAPNYGYTF. The J gene is TRBJ1-2, the V gene TRBV30; TRBD1 is a possible D gene (5 bases). V lost 1 base and J 2 bases, leaving 14 bases between the germline ends. The CDR3 runs 15 residues. Per germline, CDR1 GTSNPN and CDR2 SVGIG (reference sequence).

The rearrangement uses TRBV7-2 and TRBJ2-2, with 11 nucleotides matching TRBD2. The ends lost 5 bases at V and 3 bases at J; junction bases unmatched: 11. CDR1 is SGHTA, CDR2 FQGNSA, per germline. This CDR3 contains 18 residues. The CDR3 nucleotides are TGTGCCAGCAGCGCACGATTTGGGACTAGCGGCTACACCGGGGAGCTGTTTTTT. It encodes CASSARFGTSGYTGELFF.

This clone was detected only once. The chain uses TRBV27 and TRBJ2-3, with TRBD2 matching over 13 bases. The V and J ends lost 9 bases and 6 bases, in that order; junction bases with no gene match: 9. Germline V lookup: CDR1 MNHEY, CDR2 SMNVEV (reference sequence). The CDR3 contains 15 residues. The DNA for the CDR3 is TGTGCCAGTTTCAGACTAGCGGGAGGTCTGGATACGCAGTATTTT. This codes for CASFRLAGGLDTQYF.

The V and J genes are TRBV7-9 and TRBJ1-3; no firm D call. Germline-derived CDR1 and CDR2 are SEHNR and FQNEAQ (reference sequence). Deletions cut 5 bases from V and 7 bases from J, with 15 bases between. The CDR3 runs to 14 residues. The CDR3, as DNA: TGTGCCAGCAGCCCCCCCGGTTCGAGGAACACCATATATTTT. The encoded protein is CASSPPGSRNTIYF.

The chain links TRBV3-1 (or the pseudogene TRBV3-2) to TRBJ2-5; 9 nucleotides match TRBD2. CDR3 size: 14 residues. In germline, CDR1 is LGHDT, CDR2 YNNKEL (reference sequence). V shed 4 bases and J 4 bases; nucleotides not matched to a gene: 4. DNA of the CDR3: TGTGCCAGCAGCCCACCTAGCGGGACAGAGACCCAGTACTTC. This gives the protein CASSPPSGTETQYF.

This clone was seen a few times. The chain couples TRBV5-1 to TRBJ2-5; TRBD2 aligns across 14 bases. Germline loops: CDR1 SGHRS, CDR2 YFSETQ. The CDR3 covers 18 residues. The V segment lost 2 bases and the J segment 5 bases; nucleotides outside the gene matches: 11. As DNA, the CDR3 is TGCGCCAGCAGCTTCAAAGGACTAGCGGGGGGCCGGGTCGAGACCCAGTACTTC. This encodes CASSFKGLAGGRVETQYF.

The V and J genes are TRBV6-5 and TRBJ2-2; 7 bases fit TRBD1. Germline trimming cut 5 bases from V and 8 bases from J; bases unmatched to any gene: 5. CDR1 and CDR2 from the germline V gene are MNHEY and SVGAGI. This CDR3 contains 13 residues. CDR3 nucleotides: TGTGCCAGCAGTACCTTACAGGGGGGGGAGCTGTTTTTT. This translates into CASSTLQGGELFF.

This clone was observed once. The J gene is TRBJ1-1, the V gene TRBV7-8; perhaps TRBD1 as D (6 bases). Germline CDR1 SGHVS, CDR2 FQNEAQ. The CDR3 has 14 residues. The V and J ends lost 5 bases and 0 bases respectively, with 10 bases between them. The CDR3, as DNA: TGTGCCAGCAGCCCCGGACAGTTGAACACTGAAGCTTTCTTT. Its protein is CASSPGQLNTEAFF.

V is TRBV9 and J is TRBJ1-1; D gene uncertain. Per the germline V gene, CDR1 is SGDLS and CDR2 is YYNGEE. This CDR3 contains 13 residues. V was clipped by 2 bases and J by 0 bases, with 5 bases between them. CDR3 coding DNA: TGTGCCAGCAGCGTTTATATGAACACTGAAGCTTTCTTT. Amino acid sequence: CASSVYMNTEAFF.

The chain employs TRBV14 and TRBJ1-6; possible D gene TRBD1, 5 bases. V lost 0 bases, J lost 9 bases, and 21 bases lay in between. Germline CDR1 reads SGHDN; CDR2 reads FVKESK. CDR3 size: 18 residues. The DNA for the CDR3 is TGTGCCAGCAGCCAAGAGATGGGCGGACAATTGGTGATTTCACCCCTCCACTTT. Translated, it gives CASSQEMGGQLVISPLHF.

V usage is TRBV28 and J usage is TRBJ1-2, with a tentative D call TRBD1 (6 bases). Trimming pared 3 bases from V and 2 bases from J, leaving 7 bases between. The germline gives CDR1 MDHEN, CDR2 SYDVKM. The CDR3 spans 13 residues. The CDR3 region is CASSFTGNYGYTF. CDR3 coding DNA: TGTGCCAGCAGTTTTACAGGGAACTATGGCTACACCTTC.

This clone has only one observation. CDR3 DNA: TGTGCCAGCAGGAGGACCAAGGGGGTGGAGACCCAGTACTTC. Its translation: CASRRTKGVETQYF. The chain recombines TRBV2 with TRBJ2-5; possibly TRBD1 for D (6 bases). The V and J ends lost 6 bases and 5 bases respectively, with 16 bases between them. The CDR3 extends over 14 amino acids. CDR1 is SNHLY, CDR2 FYNNEI, per germline.

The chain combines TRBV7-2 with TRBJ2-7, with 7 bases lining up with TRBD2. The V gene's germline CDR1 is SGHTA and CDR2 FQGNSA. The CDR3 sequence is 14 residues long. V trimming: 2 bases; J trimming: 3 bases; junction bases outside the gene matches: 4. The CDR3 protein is CASSLLAVYYEQYF. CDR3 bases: TGTGCCAGCAGCTTACTAGCGGTATACTACGAGCAGTACTTC.

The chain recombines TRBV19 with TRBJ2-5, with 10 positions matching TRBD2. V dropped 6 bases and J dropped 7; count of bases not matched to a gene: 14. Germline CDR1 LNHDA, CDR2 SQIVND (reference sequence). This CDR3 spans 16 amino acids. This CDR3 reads CASSLRTSGLPGTQYF. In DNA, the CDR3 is TGTGCCAGTAGCCTGCGGACTAGCGGCCTGCCGGGGACCCAGTACTTC.

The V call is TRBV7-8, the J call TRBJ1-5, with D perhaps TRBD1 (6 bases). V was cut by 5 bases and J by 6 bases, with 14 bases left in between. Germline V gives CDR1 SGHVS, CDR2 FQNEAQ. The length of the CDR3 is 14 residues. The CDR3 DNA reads TGTGCCAGCAGCCCGAACAGGGTTCGTCAGCCCCAGCATTTT. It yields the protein CASSPNRVRQPQHF.

Here the CDR3 DNA reads TGTGCCAGCAGTTTTGACGACAGGAATCTGCAGTACTTC. Its protein product is CASSFDDRNLQYF. The J gene is TRBJ2-7, the V gene TRBV6-6; tentative D call: TRBD1 (6 bases). This CDR3 has 13 residues. Germline V CDR1 and CDR2: MNHNY, SVGAGI (reference sequence). Deletions cut 4 bases from V and 9 bases from J, with 16 bases between.

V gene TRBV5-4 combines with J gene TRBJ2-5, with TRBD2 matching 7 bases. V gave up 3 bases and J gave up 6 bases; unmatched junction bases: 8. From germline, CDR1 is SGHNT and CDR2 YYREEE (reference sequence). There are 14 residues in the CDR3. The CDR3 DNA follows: TGTGCCAGCAGCTACCCGGGGAGGGAGCAGACCCAGTACTTC. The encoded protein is CASSYPGREQTQYF.

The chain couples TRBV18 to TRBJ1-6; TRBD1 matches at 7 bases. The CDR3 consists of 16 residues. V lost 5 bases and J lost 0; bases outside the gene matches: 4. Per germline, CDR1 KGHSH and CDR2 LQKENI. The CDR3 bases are TGTGCCAGCTCAGGTGGGACAGACTCCTATAATTCACCCCTCCACTTT. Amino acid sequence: CASSGGTDSYNSPLHF.

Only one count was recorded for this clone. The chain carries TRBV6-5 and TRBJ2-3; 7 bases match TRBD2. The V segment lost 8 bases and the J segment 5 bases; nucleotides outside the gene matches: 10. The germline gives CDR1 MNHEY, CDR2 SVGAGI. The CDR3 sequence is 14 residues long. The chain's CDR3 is CASGGGPKGDTQYF. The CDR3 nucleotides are TGTGCCAGCGGGGGGGGTCCGAAGGGAGATACGCAGTATTTT.

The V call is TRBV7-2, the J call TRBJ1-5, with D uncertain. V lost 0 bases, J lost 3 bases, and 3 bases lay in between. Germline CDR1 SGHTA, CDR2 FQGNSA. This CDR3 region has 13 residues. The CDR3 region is CASSLAYNQPQHF. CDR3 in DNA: TGTGCCAGCAGCTTAGCGTACAATCAGCCCCAGCATTTT.

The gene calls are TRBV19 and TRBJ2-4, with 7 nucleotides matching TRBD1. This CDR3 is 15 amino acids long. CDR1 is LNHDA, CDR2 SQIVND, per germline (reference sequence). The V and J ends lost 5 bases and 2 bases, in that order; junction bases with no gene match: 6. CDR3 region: CASSRRQGPKNIQYF. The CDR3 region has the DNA TGTGCCAGTAGTCGAAGACAGGGCCCCAAAAACATTCAGTACTTC.

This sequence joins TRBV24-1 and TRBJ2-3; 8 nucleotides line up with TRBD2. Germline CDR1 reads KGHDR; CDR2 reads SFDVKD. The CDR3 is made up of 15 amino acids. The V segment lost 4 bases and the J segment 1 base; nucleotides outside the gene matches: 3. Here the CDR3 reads CATSDKAGGTDTQYF. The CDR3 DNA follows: TGTGCCACCAGTGACAAAGCGGGGGGCACAGATACGCAGTATTTT.

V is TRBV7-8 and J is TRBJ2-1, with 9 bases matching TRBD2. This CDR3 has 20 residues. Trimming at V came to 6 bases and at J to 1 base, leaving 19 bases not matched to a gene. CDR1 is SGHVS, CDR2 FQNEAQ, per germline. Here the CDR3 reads CASSSFGRGGRYGSYNEQFF. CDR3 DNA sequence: TGTGCCAGCAGTTCCTTTGGGCGGGGGGGCAGATACGGTTCCTACAATGAGCAGTTCTTC.